This TCR beta chain was profiled in a study of shared clonotypes between healthy human individuals. Study-wide points: Memory subsets generally showed lower estimated richness than naive subsets.

The donor population consisted of healthy HIV-negative adults with no recent acute infections or vaccinations. In regard to this clone: Its antigen is still unknown.

Using immunoSEQ multiplex PCR, the repertoire was profiled, and TCRdb retains in-frame clones only, with some absent. The sample records some 2.3 million clones, more than 80% being singletons. The receptor's source is a young man in good health. Some clones in this sample may be carry-over from other donors' samples. Sequenced sample: naive CD4+ T cells from PBMCs. Subset specified: CD45RA+ positively selected.

The CDR3 protein is CASSLLGQGFLNQPQHF. DNA of the CDR3: TGTGCCAGCAGTTTACTGGGACAGGGGTTCCTTAATCAGCCCCAGCATTTT. The chain combines TRBV28 with TRBJ1-5, with TRBD1 matching over 10 bases. Unmatched junction bases numbered 8, after V lost 2 bases and J lost 4 bases. The CDR3 is made up of 17 amino acids. Germline lookup yields CDR1 MDHEN and CDR2 SYDVKM.